The 6 T cell receptor beta chains presented below share a single source sample, sequenced in a study of CD8+CD57+ T cells in acquired aplastic anemia (dated by TCRdb to the late 2010s). The sequencing machine was an Illumina HiSeq 2000. Profiling of TCR beta VDJ combinations and CDR3 sequences used genomic DNA as the template. TCRdb took the public reads, trimmed them with fastp at Q25, ran MiXCR for clone calling and kept in-frame beta chains. Merged by CDR3 protein, the rows form single entries marked with the most common genes and DNA. The sample table holds about 150,000 distinct CDR3 sequences, of which over 50% were seen once. About an eighth of the sample goes to the ten largest clones. Flow cytometry had shown CD8+CD57+ cell expansion in the patients selected for sequencing. Sample: sorted CD4+, CD8+, or CD8+CD57+ T cells (not recorded which) from PBMCs. These receptor sequences come from a human donor with aplastic anemia.

This clonotype appeared many times. V gene TRBV4-1 combines with J gene TRBJ1-5; the D gene is possibly TRBD1 (5 bases). The CDR3 sequence is 16 residues long. Germline V gene data show CDR1 as MGHRA and CDR2 as YSYEKL. The germline V and J ends were trimmed by 2 bases and 5 bases, with 16 bases remaining between them. CDR3 region: CASSQSEGSRHQPQHF. In DNA form, the CDR3 reads TGCGCCAGCAGCCAAAGTGAGGGGAGCCGCCATCAGCCCCAGCATTTT.

With regard to this clonotype: This sequence may be a read error, since a much larger clone differs from it by one base. The J gene is TRBJ2-7, the V gene TRBV10-3; 10 bases are a match to TRBD2. CDR3 length: 15 residues. CDR1 is ENHRY, CDR2 SYGVKD, per germline. The CDR3 region is CASSEGSGGNYERYF. The CDR3 region has the DNA TGTGCCAGCAGTGAGGGTAGCGGGGGGAACTACGAGCGGTACTTC.

The table lists this clonotype with a few counts. This chain uses TRBV5-1 with TRBJ2-3, with 7 bases aligning to TRBD2. The CDR3 has 16 residues. Germline trimming cut 4 bases from V and 1 base from J; bases unmatched to any gene: 9. Looked up from germline, CDR1 is SGHRS and CDR2 is YFSETQ. CDR3 sequence (DNA): TGCGCCAGCAGCCCCCGACTGGCGGGGGGCACAGATACGCAGTATTTT. Translation: CASSPRLAGGTDTQYF.

The DNA for the CDR3 is TGTGCCAGCAGTCGCGGGTTAATGAACACTGAAGCTTTCTTT. The encoded protein is CASSRGLMNTEAFF. V usage is TRBV2 and J usage is TRBJ1-1; unclear D gene. CDR1 and CDR2 from the germline V gene are SNHLY and FYNNEI. The CDR3 is 14 residues long. The V end was cut by 5 bases, the J end by 0 bases, with 10 bases between. The full variable domain, in which reference TRBV2 and TRBJ1-1 provide the parts outside the CDR3, is EPEVTQTPSHQVTQMGQEVILRCVPISNHLYFYWYRQILGQKVEFLVSFYNNEISEKSEIFDDQFSVERPDGSNFTLKIRSTKLEDSAMYFCASSRGLMNTEAFFGQGTRLTVV.

The CDR3 sequence is CASSEGWGANYGYTF. The CDR3 nucleotides are TGTGCCAGCAGTGAAGGGTGGGGTGCTAACTATGGCTACACCTTC. The chain has TRBV2 and TRBJ1-2; unclear D gene. The germline gives CDR1 SNHLY, CDR2 FYNNEI. Trimming left V 1 base short and J 0 bases short, with 9 bases between. The CDR3 runs to 15 residues.

On this clonotype itself: Sequence at one end of the junction differs from germline and may be a read error. The gene calls are TRBV7-9 and TRBJ2-7, with TRBD2 as a possible D gene (6 bases). Germline V gene data show CDR1 as SEHNR and CDR2 as FQNEAQ (reference sequence). The CDR3 contains 10 residues. CDR3 sequence (DNA): TGTGCCCCCGGGGGTCACGAACAGTACTTC. Encoded protein: CAPGGHEQYF.